The next 20 T cell receptor beta chains were all read from a single sample in a study of OX40 agonist ivuxolimab in advanced cancers. Assay used: immunoSEQ multiplex PCR; TCRdb lists only in-frame clones, some missing. The sample has about 110,000 clones, under 95% seen once. The source material was CD4+ or CD8+ T cells sorted from blood, sampled in a trial of the OX40 agonist ivuxolimab. These receptors all stem from an adult with an advanced solid tumor such as melanoma, head and neck, liver or kidney cancer.

As DNA, the CDR3 is TGTGCCAGCATAGCCCGCGGCGGGGCGATTTACGAGCAGTACTTC. It translates to CASIARGGAIYEQYF. V usage is TRBV6-1 and J usage is TRBJ2-7; a weak D match, TRBD2 (6 bases). The CDR3 length is 15 residues. Looked up from germline, CDR1 is MNHNS and CDR2 is SASEGT. Trimming pared 7 bases from V and 4 bases from J, leaving 20 bases between.

The chain carries TRBV7-9 and TRBJ1-2, with D unresolved. Trimming stripped 4 bases from V and 8 bases from J, with 17 bases between. The CDR3 spans 14 residues. Germline V gene sequence: CDR1 SEHNR, CDR2 FQNEAQ (reference sequence). The CDR3 DNA is TGTGCCAGCAGCTCCCGGACGGAATTTGGGGGCTACACCTTC. It is translated as CASSSRTEFGGYTF.

The genes are TRBV7-9 and TRBJ2-5; 9 nucleotides align to TRBD2. The trim removed 1 base at V and 4 bases at J, leaving 4 bases unmatched. The germline V gene encodes CDR1 SEHNR and CDR2 FQNEAQ (reference sequence). This CDR3 contains 15 residues. CDR3 loop: CASSLGSGGSETQYF. The CDR3, as DNA: TGTGCCAGCAGCTTAGGCAGCGGGGGGTCAGAGACCCAGTACTTC. Filled out from reference TRBV7-9 and TRBJ2-5, the complete variable domain reads DTGVSQNPRHKITKRGQNVTFRCDPISEHNRLYWYRQTLGQGPEFLTYFQNEAQLEKSRLLSDRFSAERPKGSFSTLEIQRTEQGDSAMYLCASSLGSGGSETQYFGPGTRLLVL.

In DNA, the CDR3 is TGTGCCAGCAGCTCCTTAGCGGGGGGCTACGAGCAGTACTTC. This sequence encodes CASSSLAGGYEQYF. The chain carries TRBV7-6 and TRBJ2-7, with 10 positions matching TRBD2. CDR3 length: 14 amino acids. V dropped 4 bases and J dropped 3; count of bases not matched to a gene: 3. Germline assignment: CDR1 SGHVS and CDR2 FNYEAQ.

The rearrangement links TRBV30 to TRBJ1-1; D is possibly TRBD1 (5 bases). The CDR3 sequence is 16 residues long. Germline values: CDR1 GTSNPN, CDR2 SVGIG (reference sequence). Trimming took 2 bases from V and 2 from J, leaving 18 bases between them. CDR3 nucleotide sequence: TGTGCCTGGAGTCACCCAGGGAGGGAGGAAAACACTGAAGCTTTCTTT. This encodes CAWSHPGREENTEAFF.

The chain combines TRBV7-3 with TRBJ2-3; D is unclear. V lost 1 base to trimming and J lost 2 bases, with 4 bases between them. This CDR3 is built from 13 residues. Germline values: CDR1 SGHTA, CDR2 FQGTGA. The CDR3 coding sequence is TGTGCCAGCAGCTTAAGAGACACAGATACGCAGTATTTT. Its protein is CASSLRDTDTQYF.

The CDR3 reads CASSSGPGWGYTF. CDR3 sequence (DNA): TGCGCCAGCAGCTCCGGGCCCGGGTGGGGCTACACCTTC. V gene TRBV5-1 combines with J gene TRBJ1-2; D remains unclear. The CDR3 consists of 13 residues. Germline V CDR1 and CDR2: SGHRS, YFSETQ. V was clipped by 3 bases and J by 8 bases, with 14 bases between them. Drawing the rest from reference TRBV5-1 and TRBJ1-2, the complete variable domain is KAGVTQTPRYLIKTRGQQVTLSCSPISGHRSVSWYQQTPGQGLQFLFEYFSETQRNKGNFPGRFSGRQFSNSRSEMNVSTLELGDSALYLCASSSGPGWGYTFGSGTRLTVV.

V usage is TRBV18 and J usage is TRBJ1-1; unclear D gene. This CDR3 contains 12 residues. Germline V gene lookup returns CDR1 KGHSH and CDR2 LQKENI. The V and J ends lost 4 bases and 5 bases respectively, with 8 bases between them. For the CDR3, the DNA is TGTGCCAGCTCACTGGCAGAAACTGAAGCTTTCTTT. It encodes CASSLAETEAFF.

CDR3 DNA: TGTGCCAGCAGTCCGACAGGAGGTCCCTACAATGAGCAGTTCTTC. As protein: CASSPTGGPYNEQFF. The chain has TRBV6-4 and TRBJ2-1; D may be TRBD1 (6 bases). The V gene's germline CDR1 is MRHNA and CDR2 SNTAGT. Trimming removed 5 bases at V and 2 bases at J, with 13 bases between. The CDR3 runs to 15 residues.

The chain recombines TRBV6-5 with TRBJ2-5; 9 bases map to TRBD2. This CDR3 has 15 amino acids. Germline V lookup: CDR1 MNHEY, CDR2 SVGAGI. V gave up 2 bases and J gave up 4 bases; unmatched junction bases: 5. The CDR3 protein is CASSYLGREGETQYF. The CDR3 DNA reads as TGTGCCAGCAGTTACCTCGGGCGGGAGGGAGAGACCCAGTACTTC.

The chain joins TRBV27 to TRBJ1-2, with D possibly being TRBD1 (6 bases). This CDR3 contains 14 residues. Germline CDR1 is MNHEY and CDR2 is SMNVEV (reference sequence). V lost 6 bases to trimming and J lost 4 bases, with 15 bases between them. The DNA for the CDR3 is TGTGCCAGCAGGGGCCAAGGGGGGGGCTATGGCTACACCTTC. This codes for CASRGQGGGYGYTF.

This sequence joins TRBV5-1 and TRBJ2-7, with 12 bases fitting TRBD2. This CDR3 comprises 15 residues. The V and J ends lost 0 bases and 7 bases, in that order; junction bases with no gene match: 5. Germline CDR1 and CDR2: SGHRS and YFSETQ. In nucleotides, the CDR3 is TGCGCCAGCAGCTTGGCCCTAGCGGGGGGGCAGGAGCAGTACTTC. Protein sequence: CASSLALAGGQEQYF.

The V and J genes are TRBV11-3 and TRBJ1-5; D is ambiguous. This CDR3 is built from 15 residues. Germline-derived CDR1 and CDR2 are SGHNT and YENEEA. Trimming took 3 bases from V and 5 from J, leaving 14 bases between them. CDR3 sequence: CASSFTSRGDQPQHF. CDR3 DNA: TGTGCCAGCAGCTTTACTTCGCGTGGGGATCAGCCCCAGCATTTT.

This clone has just one count. The J gene is TRBJ2-5, the V gene TRBV30; 7 bases line up with TRBD1. CDR3 size: 14 residues. The V segment lost 4 bases and the J segment 2 bases; nucleotides outside the gene matches: 7. Germline lookup yields CDR1 GTSNPN and CDR2 SVGIG (reference sequence). Written as DNA, the CDR3 is TGTGCCTGGACTTCGGGACAGCCTCAAGAGACCCAGTACTTC. Its translation: CAWTSGQPQETQYF.

V gene TRBV5-1 combines with J gene TRBJ2-3; 9 nucleotides line up with TRBD1. The ends lost 4 bases at V and 6 bases at J; junction bases unmatched: 9. In germline, CDR1 is SGHRS, CDR2 YFSETQ. The CDR3 totals 15 residues. The CDR3 DNA is TGCGCCAGCAGCACCGGGACAGGGCCCCCCGATACGCAGTATTTT. Amino acid sequence: CASSTGTGPPDTQYF.

The chain links TRBV28 to TRBJ2-1, with TRBD1 matching over 7 bases. With V trimmed by 5 bases and J by 6 bases, 13 bases remained unmatched. Germline V CDR1 and CDR2: MDHEN, SYDVKM. CDR3 length equals 16 residues. The CDR3 region has the DNA TGTGCCAGCAGTACTCCAAGACCGGGACAGATCAATGAGCAGTTCTTC. It is translated as CASSTPRPGQINEQFF.

CDR3 DNA sequence: TGCGCCAGCAGCCCTAGCGGGAGGGGGGTTAATGAGCAGTTCTTC. Residues: CASSPSGRGVNEQFF. This sequence joins TRBV5-1 and TRBJ2-1; 12 positions agree with TRBD2. CDR1 and CDR2 (germline): SGHRS, YFSETQ. This CDR3 has 15 amino acids. V lost 4 bases and J lost 7; bases outside the gene matches: 6.

The chain is built from TRBV5-1 and TRBJ2-5; D uncertain. Germline CDR1 reads SGHRS; CDR2 reads YFSETQ. The CDR3 spans 15 residues. V shed 4 bases and J shed 4 bases, with 17 bases lying between them. CDR3 bases: TGCGCCAGCAGCCCGGGTTTCGGCCCGGGAGAGACCCAGTACTTC. Protein sequence: CASSPGFGPGETQYF.

CDR3 region: CASYRVVGTEAFF. The DNA of the CDR3 is TGTGCCAGCTACAGGGTAGTGGGCACTGAAGCTTTCTTT. This chain joins TRBV6-6 and TRBJ1-1, with a possible D match to TRBD1 (6 bases). The CDR3 length is 13 residues. The ends were cut back, 8 bases at V and 4 bases at J, with 14 bases in the middle. From germline, CDR1 is MNHNY and CDR2 SVGAGI (reference sequence).

The CDR3 protein is CASSQGSTNEKLFF. CDR3 nucleotide sequence: TGTGCCAGCAGTCAAGGATCAACTAATGAAAAACTGTTTTTT. The V gene is TRBV5-4, the J gene TRBJ1-4, with no clear D. Germline V gene lookup returns CDR1 SGHNT and CDR2 YYREEE (reference sequence). This CDR3 contains 14 residues. V gave up 5 bases and J gave up 0 bases, with 8 bases separating them.